This T cell receptor beta chain was captured by sequencing in a study of blood T cell repertoires in COVID-19. In the study overall: T cells, B-cell-depleted T cells, or PBMCs provided the cDNA or gDNA that served as material.

Profiled with immunoSEQ multiplex PCR; TCRdb holds only in-frame clones, not every one. The sample includes about 20,000 clones, approximately 84% of them seen just once. Trimming removed 4 bases at V and 7 bases at J, with 20 bases between. The CDR3 has 15 residues. Looked up from germline, CDR1 is SGHDT and CDR2 is YYEEEE. The specimen sequenced was peripheral blood. The receptor was isolated from a man aged 45-65 years with active COVID-19. This rearrangement joins TRBV5-6 to TRBJ1-2; D ambiguous. CDR3 DNA sequence: TGTGCCAGCAGCAAGATGTCGGTTTCGGGTGGTGGCTACACCTTC. As protein: CASSKMSVSGGGYTF. The full variable domain, with the rest looked up from reference TRBV5-6 and TRBJ1-2, is DAGVTQSPTHLIKTRGQQVTLRCSPKSGHDTVSWYQQALGQGPQFIFQYYEEEERQRGNFPDRFSGHQFPNYSSELNVNALLLGDSALYLCASSKMSVSGGGYTFGSGTRLTVV.